A selection of T cell receptor beta chains follows, all from one sample in a study of cytomegalovirus exposure and HLA in healthy donors. Clones were sequenced by immunoSEQ multiplex PCR, and TCRdb holds only the in-frame ones, with some missing. Of roughly 160,000 clones in the sample, approximately 76% were seen once. Material for sequencing was PBMCs. The receptor set was obtained from a woman under 30 in good health and CMV-seropositive. CDR3s include the opening cysteine and the closing phenylalanine or tryptophan. The D gene is left open where the match is weak. Expanded clones are given a class, and other clones once, few, many or no size at all.

j_call	v_call	clone_size	d_call	cdr3_aa	cdr3_nt
TRBJ2-5	TRBV7-3	NA	NA	CASSSRETQYF	TGTGCCAGCAGCTCGAGAGAGACCCAGTACTTC
TRBJ2-2	TRBV5-5	NA	NA	CASSLGSRAPGELFF	TGTGCCAGCAGCTTGGGGTCCAGGGCACCCGGGGAGCTGTTTTTT
TRBJ1-1	TRBV19	NA	NA	CASSPKGRWTEAFF	TGTGCCAGTAGTCCGAAGGGGCGGTGGACTGAAGCTTTCTTT
TRBJ2-1	TRBV7-8	NA	NA	CASSLTDSSYNEQFF	TGTGCCAGCAGCTTAACAGACAGCTCCTACAATGAGCAGTTCTTC
TRBJ2-7	TRBV27	NA	NA	CASSLPSGEQYF	TGTGCCAGCAGTTTACCCTCCGGCGAGCAGTACTTC
TRBJ2-7	TRBV7-9	NA	NA	CASSTAYEQYF	TGTGCCAGCAGCACAGCCTACGAGCAGTACTTC
TRBJ1-4	TRBV30	NA	NA	CAWSGGRESNEKLFF	TGTGCCTGGAGTGGTGGGCGAGAATCTAATGAAAAACTGTTTTTT
TRBJ1-5	TRBV12-5	NA	NA	CASGLGGYSNQPQHF	TGTGCTAGTGGTTTAGGCGGTTATAGCAATCAGCCCCAGCATTTT
TRBJ2-3	TRBV15	NA	NA	CATSEGLDSSTDTQYF	TGTGCCACCAGCGAGGGACTGGACTCTAGCACAGATACGCAGTATTTT
TRBJ2-7	TRBV6-6	NA	TRBD1	CASTKWLGQPYEQYF	TGTGCCAGCACCAAATGGCTGGGACAGCCCTACGAGCAGTACTTC
TRBJ2-7	TRBV4-3	few	TRBD1	CASSQDRTGILYEQYF	TGCGCCAGCAGCCAAGATCGGACAGGGATTTTGTACGAGCAGTACTTC
TRBJ1-1	TRBV7-3	NA	NA	CASSLLQVMNTEAFF	TGTGCCAGCAGCTTATTACAGGTCATGAACACTGAAGCTTTCTTT
TRBJ1-5	TRBV27	NA	NA	CASRTGGPNQPQHF	TGTGCCAGCCGGACGGGGGGGCCCAATCAGCCCCAGCATTTT
TRBJ2-5	TRBV5-4	NA	TRBD1	CASSTGTGEETQYF	TGTGCCAGCAGCACTGGGACAGGGGAAGAGACCCAGTACTTC
TRBJ2-3	TRBV6-1	NA	TRBD2	CASSGRDYADTQYF	TGTGCCAGCAGTGGCCGGGACTATGCAGATACGCAGTATTTT
TRBJ2-1	TRBV2	NA	NA	CASSDSYNEQFF	TGTGCCAGCAGTGACAGTTACAATGAGCAGTTCTTC
TRBJ2-3	TRBV9	once	TRBD2	CASSPSGGATDTQYF	TGTGCCAGCAGCCCAAGCGGGGGGGCAACAGATACGCAGTATTTT
TRBJ1-1	TRBV5-8	few	NA	CASSSEGGITEAFF	TGTGCCAGCAGCTCGGAAGGAGGGATCACTGAAGCTTTCTTT
TRBJ2-7	TRBV7-8	NA	TRBD1	CASSLTGERYEQYF	TGTGCCAGCAGCTTGACAGGGGAACGCTACGAGCAGTACTTC
TRBJ2-2	TRBV2	NA	NA	CASRGDSQRTGELFF	TGTGCCAGCAGGGGGGACTCACAACGAACCGGGGAGCTGTTTTTT
TRBJ2-7	TRBV29-1	NA	NA	CSVRGVGQGFLDEQYF	TGCAGCGTTAGAGGTGTGGGGCAGGGATTTTTGGACGAGCAGTACTTC
TRBJ2-7	TRBV5-5	NA	TRBD1	CASSLFILDRGYEQYF	TGTGCCAGCAGCTTGTTCATTCTAGACAGGGGCTACGAGCAGTACTTC
TRBJ1-2	TRBV6-5	NA	TRBD1	CASSLDRATSGGYTF	TGTGCCAGCAGTCTTGACAGGGCTACTTCAGGGGGCTACACCTTC
TRBJ1-5	TRBV6-5	NA	NA	CASSVGRFNQPQHF	TGTGCCAGCAGTGTGGGGAGATTCAATCAGCCCCAGCATTTT
TRBJ1-5	TRBV18	few	NA	CASSRRGGDQPQHF	TGTGCCAGCTCCCGGCGGGGGGGTGATCAGCCCCAGCATTTT
TRBJ1-2	TRBV5-6	NA	NA	CASSSQSGWGYGYTF	TGTGCCAGCAGCTCGCAATCAGGGTGGGGCTATGGCTACACCTTC
TRBJ2-6	TRBV2	NA	NA	CASRTTGSGANVLTF	TGTGCCAGCAGGACAACAGGCTCTGGGGCCAACGTCCTGACTTTC
TRBJ1-2	TRBV29-1	NA	NA	CSARVLDGYTF	TGCAGCGCCAGGGTGCTTGATGGCTACACCTTC
TRBJ2-3	TRBV6-6	NA	NA	CASSYTIQGGDTQYF	TGTGCCAGCAGTTACACCATACAGGGAGGGGATACGCAGTATTTT
TRBJ2-7	TRBV6-1	NA	NA	CASSEAATYEQYF	TGTGCCAGCAGTGAAGCGGCAACCTACGAGCAGTACTTC
TRBJ1-2	TRBV5-6	few	TRBD1	CASSLTSGQDYGYTF	TGTGCCAGCAGCTTGACCTCGGGACAGGACTATGGCTACACCTTC
TRBJ1-5	TRBV2	NA	NA	CASSESREGPSENSNQPQHF	TGTGCCAGCAGTGAATCCAGGGAAGGTCCTTCAGAGAATAGCAATCAGCCCCAGCATTTT
TRBJ2-5	TRBV5-1	NA	NA	CASSLSIPPRGVFRETQYF	TGCGCCAGCAGCTTGTCCATCCCCCCCAGGGGTGTGTTTCGAGAGACCCAGTACTTC
TRBJ2-1	TRBV10-3	NA	NA	CAISESRQTPNNEQFF	TGTGCCATCAGTGAGTCGCGGCAGACCCCAAACAATGAGCAGTTCTTC
TRBJ1-6	TRBV11-1	NA	NA	CASSLGGDNSPLHF	TGTGCCAGCAGCTTGGGAGGAGATAATTCACCCCTCCACTTT